This T cell receptor (beta chain) came from a study of T cell responses to AZD1222 COVID-19 vaccine. Findings and limits, study-wide: Clonal diversity was possibly underestimated, and the donors were mostly white British, with more females. No repertoire was sampled before or during the peak T cell response, only after it. Increased Spike-specific TCR breadth and depth were observed after two AZD1222 doses.

V was clipped by 4 bases and J by 2 bases; unmatched bases: 3. The germline V gene encodes CDR1 SGHNT and CDR2 YYREEE (reference sequence). The CDR3 runs 14 residues. Only in-frame clones appear in the TCRdb table, and some are missing; sequencing was by immunoSEQ multiplex PCR. The table has 120,000 or so clones, more than 70% seen once. Details on this clone: Its antigen is unidentified.

Sequences were derived from peripheral blood, sampled on day 0 of AZD1222 vaccination. The source is an adult in good health. The chain has TRBV5-4 and TRBJ2-5; 9 bases are shared with TRBD1. Here the CDR3 reads CASSRGQGQETQYF. CDR3 DNA sequence: TGTGCCAGCAGCCGGGGACAGGGTCAAGAGACCCAGTACTTC.